This TCR beta chain stems from a study of blood T cell repertoires in COVID-19. In the source study's methods: Estimation of nucleated cell counts relied on the amplification of reference gene primers. Clones were read by immunoSEQ multiplex PCR, and TCRdb kept only the in-frame ones, dropping some. Clonal size and the V and J genes are those of that table, whereas D and trimming came from the DNA. The sample records 250,000 to 300,000 clones, under 90% being singletons. From germline, CDR1 is SGHVS and CDR2 FQNEAQ. The V end lost 1 base, the J end lost 3 bases, and 13 bases lay between the germline ends. This CDR3 comprises 15 residues. This study enrolled people aged about 18 to 95 from about 26 US geographic areas. Individuals in the exposed group had encountered a COVID-19 case within 2 weeks preceding study entry.

This chain uses TRBV7-8 with TRBJ2-7; TRBD2 is a possible D gene (6 bases). The source material was PBMCs or T cells enriched from blood (not recorded which). The receptor comes from a woman aged 45-60 years who had been exposed to COVID-19. This chain's CDR3 is CASSLEAGTNYEQYF. CDR3 nucleotide sequence: TGTGCCAGCAGCTTAGAGGCGGGAACAAACTACGAGCAGTACTTC.